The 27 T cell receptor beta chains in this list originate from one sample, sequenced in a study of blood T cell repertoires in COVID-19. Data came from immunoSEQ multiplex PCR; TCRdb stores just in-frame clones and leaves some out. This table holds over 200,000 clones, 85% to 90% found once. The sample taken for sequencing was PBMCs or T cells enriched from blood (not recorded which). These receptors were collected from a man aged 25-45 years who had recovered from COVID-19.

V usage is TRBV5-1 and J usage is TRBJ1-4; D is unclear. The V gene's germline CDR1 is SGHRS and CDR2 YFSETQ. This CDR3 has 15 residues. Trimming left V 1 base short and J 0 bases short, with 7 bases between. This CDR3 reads CASSLYDTTNEKLFF. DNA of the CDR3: TGCGCCAGCAGCTTGTATGACACAACTAATGAAAAACTGTTTTTT.

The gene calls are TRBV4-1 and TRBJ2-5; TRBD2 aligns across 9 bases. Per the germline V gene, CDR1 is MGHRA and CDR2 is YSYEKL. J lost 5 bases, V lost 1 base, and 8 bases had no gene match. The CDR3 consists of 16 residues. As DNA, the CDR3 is TGCGCCAGCAGCCAAGGCCCAGCGGGAGGCTGGGAGACCCAGTACTTC. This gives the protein CASSQGPAGGWETQYF.

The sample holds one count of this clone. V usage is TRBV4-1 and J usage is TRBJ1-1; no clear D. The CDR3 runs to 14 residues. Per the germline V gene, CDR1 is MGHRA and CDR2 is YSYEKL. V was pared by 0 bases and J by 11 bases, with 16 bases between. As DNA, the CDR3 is TGCGCCAGCAGCCAAGATGGTCAACGTCGCGGGGCTTTCTTT. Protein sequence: CASSQDGQRRGAFF.

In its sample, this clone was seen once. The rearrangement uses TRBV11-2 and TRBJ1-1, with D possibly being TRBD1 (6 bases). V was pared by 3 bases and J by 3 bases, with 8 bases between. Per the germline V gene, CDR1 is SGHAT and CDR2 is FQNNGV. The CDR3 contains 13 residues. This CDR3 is CASSFNRDTEAFF. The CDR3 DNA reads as TGTGCCAGCAGCTTTAACAGGGACACTGAAGCTTTCTTT.

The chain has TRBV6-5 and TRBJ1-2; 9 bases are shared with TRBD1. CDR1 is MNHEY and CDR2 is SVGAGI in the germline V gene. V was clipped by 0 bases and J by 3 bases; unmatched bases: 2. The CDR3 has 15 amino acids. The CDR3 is CASSYSRTGDYGYTF. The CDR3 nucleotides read TGTGCCAGCAGTTACTCGAGGACAGGGGACTATGGCTACACCTTC.

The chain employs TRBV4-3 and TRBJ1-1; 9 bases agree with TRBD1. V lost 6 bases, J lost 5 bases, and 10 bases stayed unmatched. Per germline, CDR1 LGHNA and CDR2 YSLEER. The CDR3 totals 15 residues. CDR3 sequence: CASRLGGQGATEAFF. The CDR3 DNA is TGCGCCAGCAGACTCGGGGGACAGGGTGCGACTGAAGCTTTCTTT.

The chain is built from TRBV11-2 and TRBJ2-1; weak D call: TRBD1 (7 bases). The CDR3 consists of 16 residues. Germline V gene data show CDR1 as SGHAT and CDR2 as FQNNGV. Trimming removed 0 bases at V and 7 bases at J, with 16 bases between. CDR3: CASSLDPGGLWNEQFF. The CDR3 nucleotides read TGTGCCAGCAGCTTAGATCCAGGGGGGCTATGGAATGAGCAGTTCTTC.

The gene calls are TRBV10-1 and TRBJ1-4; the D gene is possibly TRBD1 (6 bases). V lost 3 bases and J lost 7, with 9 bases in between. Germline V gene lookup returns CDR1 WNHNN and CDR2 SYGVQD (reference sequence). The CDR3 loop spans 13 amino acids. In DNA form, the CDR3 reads TGCGCCAGCAGTGACAGGGGTGGTGAAAAACTGTTTTTT. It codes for CASSDRGGEKLFF.

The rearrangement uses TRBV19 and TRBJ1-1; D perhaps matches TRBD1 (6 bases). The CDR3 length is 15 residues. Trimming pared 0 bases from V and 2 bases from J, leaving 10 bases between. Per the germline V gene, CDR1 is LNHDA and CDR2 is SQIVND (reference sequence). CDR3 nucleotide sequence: TGTGCCAGTAGTATAGATGGACAGATAAACACTGAAGCTTTCTTT. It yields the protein CASSIDGQINTEAFF.

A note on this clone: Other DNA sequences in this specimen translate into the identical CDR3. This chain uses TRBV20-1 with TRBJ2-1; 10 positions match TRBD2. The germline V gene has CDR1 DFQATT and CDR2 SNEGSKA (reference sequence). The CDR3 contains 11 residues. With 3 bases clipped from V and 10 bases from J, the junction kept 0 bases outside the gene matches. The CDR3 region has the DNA TGCAGTGCTAGGACTAGCGGGGAGCAGTTCTTC. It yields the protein CSARTSGEQFF.

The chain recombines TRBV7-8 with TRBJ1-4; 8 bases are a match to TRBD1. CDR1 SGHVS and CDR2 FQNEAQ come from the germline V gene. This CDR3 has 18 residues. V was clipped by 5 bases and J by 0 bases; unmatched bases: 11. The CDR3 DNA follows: TGTGCCAGCAGCCTGGGACAGGCTATTGTTGCAACTAATGAAAAACTGTTTTTT. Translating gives CASSLGQAIVATNEKLFF.

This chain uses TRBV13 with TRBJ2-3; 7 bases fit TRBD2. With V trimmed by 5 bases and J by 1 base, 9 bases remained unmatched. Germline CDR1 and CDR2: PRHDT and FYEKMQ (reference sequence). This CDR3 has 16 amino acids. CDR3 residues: CASSVGAGAGTDTQYF. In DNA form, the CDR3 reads TGTGCCAGCAGCGTGGGTGCGGGAGCCGGCACAGATACGCAGTATTTT.

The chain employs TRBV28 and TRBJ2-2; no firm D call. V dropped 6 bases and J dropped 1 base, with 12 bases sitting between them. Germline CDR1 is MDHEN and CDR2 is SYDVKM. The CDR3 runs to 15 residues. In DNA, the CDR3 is TGTGCCAGCAGGACCTCAACGGGGAACACCGGGGAGCTGTTTTTT. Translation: CASRTSTGNTGELFF. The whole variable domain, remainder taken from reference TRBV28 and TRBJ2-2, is DVKVTQSSRYLVKRTGEKVFLECVQDMDHENMFWYRQDPGLGLRLIYFSYDVKMKEKGDIPEGYSVSREKKERFSLILESASTNQTSMYLCASRTSTGNTGELFFGEGSRLTVL.

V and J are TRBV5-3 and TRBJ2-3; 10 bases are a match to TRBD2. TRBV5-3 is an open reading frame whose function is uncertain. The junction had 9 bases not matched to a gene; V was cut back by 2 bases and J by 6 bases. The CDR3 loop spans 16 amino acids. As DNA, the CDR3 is TGTGCCAGAAGCTTTCGTTCTAGCGGGGGCCAGGATACGCAGTATTTT. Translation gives CARSFRSSGGQDTQYF.

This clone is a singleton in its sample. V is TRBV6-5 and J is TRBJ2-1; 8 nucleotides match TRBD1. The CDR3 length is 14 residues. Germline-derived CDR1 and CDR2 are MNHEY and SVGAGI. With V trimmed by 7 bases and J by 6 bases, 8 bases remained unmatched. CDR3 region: CASKTGGLGNEQFF. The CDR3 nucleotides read TGTGCCAGCAAAACAGGGGGACTCGGCAATGAGCAGTTCTTC.

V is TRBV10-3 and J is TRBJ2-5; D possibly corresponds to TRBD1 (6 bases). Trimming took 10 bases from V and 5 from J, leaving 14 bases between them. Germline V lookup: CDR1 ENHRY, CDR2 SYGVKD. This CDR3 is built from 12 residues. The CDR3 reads CATMGGGETQYF. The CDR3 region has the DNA TGTGCCACCATGGGTGGGGGCGAGACCCAGTACTTC.

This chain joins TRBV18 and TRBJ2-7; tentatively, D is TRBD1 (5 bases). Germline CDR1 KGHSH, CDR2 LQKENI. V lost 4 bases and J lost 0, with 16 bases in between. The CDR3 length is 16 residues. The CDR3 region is CASSHSSRQPSYEQYF. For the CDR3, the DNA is TGTGCCAGCTCACACTCCTCGAGACAGCCCTCCTACGAGCAGTACTTC.

The CDR3 nucleotides are TGTGCCAGCAGTTTTGGAGGGCTAGAAAAAAACATTCAGTACTTC. It codes for CASSFGGLEKNIQYF. This chain joins TRBV27 and TRBJ2-4, with D possibly being TRBD2 (6 bases). Trimming cost V 3 bases and J 4 bases, with 13 bases left between them. CDR3 length: 15 residues. Germline CDR1 MNHEY, CDR2 SMNVEV (reference sequence).

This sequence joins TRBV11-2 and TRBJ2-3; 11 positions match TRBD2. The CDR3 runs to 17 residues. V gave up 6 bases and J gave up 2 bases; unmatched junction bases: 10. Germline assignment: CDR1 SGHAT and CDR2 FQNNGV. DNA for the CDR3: TGTGCCAGCAGTCAAACCCCTAGCGGGAGGAACACAGATACGCAGTATTTT. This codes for CASSQTPSGRNTDTQYF.

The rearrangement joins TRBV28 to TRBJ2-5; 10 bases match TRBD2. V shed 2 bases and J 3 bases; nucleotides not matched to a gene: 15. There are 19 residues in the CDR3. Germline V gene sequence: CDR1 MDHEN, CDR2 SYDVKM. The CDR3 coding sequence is TGTGCCAGCAGTTTACCCTCCAGGGTGACTAGCGGGTACAAAGAGACCCAGTACTTC. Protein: CASSLPSRVTSGYKETQYF.

CDR3 in DNA: TGTGCCAGCAGCTTCCGACAGGAAAGCTCCTACGAGCAGTACTTC. Translation: CASSFRQESSYEQYF. This rearrangement joins TRBV7-2 to TRBJ2-7; weak D call: TRBD1 (6 bases). The CDR3 is 15 amino acids. The V gene lost 3 bases and the J gene lost 0 bases, with 12 bases spanning the gap. In germline, CDR1 is SGHTA, CDR2 FQGNSA.

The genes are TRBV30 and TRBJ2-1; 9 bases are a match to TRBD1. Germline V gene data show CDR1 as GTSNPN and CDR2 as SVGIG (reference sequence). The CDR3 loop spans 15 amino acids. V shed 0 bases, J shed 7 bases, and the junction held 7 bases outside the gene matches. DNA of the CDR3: TGTGCCTGGAGTGTAGGGACAGGGAGTAAGAATGAGCAGTTCTTC. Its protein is CAWSVGTGSKNEQFF.

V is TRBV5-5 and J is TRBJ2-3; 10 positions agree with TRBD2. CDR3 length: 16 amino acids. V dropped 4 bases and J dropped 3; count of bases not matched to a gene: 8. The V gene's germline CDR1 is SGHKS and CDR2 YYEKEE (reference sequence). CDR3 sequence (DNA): TGTGCCAGCAGCCTAAACAGCGGGGGGGCGACAGATACGCAGTATTTT. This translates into CASSLNSGGATDTQYF.

CDR3: CASSFRGREWETQYF. CDR3 nucleotides: TGTGCCAGCAGTTTTCGGGGGCGGGAGTGGGAGACCCAGTACTTC. The chain is built from TRBV27 and TRBJ2-5; tentatively, D is TRBD2 (7 bases). The CDR3 length is 15 residues. Germline V lookup: CDR1 MNHEY, CDR2 SMNVEV (reference sequence). Trimming shortened V by 3 bases and J by 5 bases, and 16 bases separated the two germline ends.

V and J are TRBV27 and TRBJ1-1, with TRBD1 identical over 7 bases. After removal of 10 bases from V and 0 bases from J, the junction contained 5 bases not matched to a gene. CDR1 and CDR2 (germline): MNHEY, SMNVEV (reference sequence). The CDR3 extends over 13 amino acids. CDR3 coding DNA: TGTGCCACCAGGGGGGGAATGAACACTGAAGCTTTCTTT. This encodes CATRGGMNTEAFF.

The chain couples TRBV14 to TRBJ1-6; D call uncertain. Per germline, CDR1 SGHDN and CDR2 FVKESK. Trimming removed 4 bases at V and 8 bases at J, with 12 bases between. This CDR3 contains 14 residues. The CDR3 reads CASSLVSGDSPLHF. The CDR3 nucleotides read TGTGCCAGCAGCCTAGTATCGGGAGATTCACCCCTCCACTTT.

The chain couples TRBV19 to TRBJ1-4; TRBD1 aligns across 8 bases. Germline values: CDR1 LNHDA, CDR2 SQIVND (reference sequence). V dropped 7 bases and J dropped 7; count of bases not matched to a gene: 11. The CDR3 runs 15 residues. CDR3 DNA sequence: TGTGCCAGTACCTTTGGCGGACAGGGTGGTGAAAAACTGTTTTTT. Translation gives CASTFGGQGGEKLFF.